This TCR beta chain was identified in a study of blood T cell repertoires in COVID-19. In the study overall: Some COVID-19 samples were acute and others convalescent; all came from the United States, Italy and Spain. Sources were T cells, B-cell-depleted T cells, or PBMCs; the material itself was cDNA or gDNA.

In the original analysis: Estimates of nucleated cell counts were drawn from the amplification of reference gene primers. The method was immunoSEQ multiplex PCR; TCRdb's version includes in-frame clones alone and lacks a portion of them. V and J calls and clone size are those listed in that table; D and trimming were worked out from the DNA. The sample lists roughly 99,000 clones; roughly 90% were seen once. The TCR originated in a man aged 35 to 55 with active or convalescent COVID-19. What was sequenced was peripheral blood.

The CDR3 bases are TGTGCCTGGAGCTCACAGGGGATGGGCGAGCAGTACTTC. As protein: CAWSSQGMGEQYF. The chain couples TRBV30 to TRBJ2-7; 7 nucleotides line up with TRBD1. This CDR3 region has 13 residues. The V segment lost 3 bases and the J segment 6 bases; nucleotides outside the gene matches: 8. Germline values: CDR1 GTSNPN, CDR2 SVGIG (reference sequence).